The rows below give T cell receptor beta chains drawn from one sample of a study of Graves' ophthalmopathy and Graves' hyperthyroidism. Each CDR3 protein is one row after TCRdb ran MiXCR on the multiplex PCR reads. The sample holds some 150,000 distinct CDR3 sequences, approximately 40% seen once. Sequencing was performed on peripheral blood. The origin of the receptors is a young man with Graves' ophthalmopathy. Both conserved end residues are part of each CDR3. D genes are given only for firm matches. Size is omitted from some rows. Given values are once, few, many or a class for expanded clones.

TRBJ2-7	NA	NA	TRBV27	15	TGTGCCAGCAGTTTAAGGGACACAACCTCCTACGAGCAGTACTTC	CASSLRDTTSYEQYF
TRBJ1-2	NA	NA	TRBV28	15	TGTGCCAGCAGCTTAGAGACAGCGCGATTAAATGGCTACACCTTC	CASSLETARLNGYTF
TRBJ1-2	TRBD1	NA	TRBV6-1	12	TGTGCCAGCGGACAGGGAAGAGAAGGCTACACCTTC	CASGQGREGYTF
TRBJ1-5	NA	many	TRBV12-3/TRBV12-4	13	TGTGCCAGCAGTTTAGACAGGCCTCAGCCCCAGCATTTT	CASSLDRPQPQHF
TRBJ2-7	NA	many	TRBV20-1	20	TGCAGTGCTAGACGGCGGCTCAAGCCTCCGTCCGGAGTAAGCTCCTACGAGCAGTACTTC	CSARRRLKPPSGVSSYEQYF
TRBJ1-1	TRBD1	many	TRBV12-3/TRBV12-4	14	TGTGCCAGCAAACTGACAGGGCTGAACACTGAAGCTTTCTTT	CASKLTGLNTEAFF
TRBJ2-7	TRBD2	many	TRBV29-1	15	TGCAGCGCGGGGAGAGCGGGAGTCCCGACCGACGAGCAGTACTTC	CSAGRAGVPTDEQYF
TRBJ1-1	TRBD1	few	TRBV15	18	TGTGCCACCAGCTCCGTGAATGTGCCGGGACAGGGGAACACTGAAGCTTTCTTT	CATSSVNVPGQGNTEAFF
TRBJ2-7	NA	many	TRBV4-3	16	TGCGCCAGCAGCCAAGCATCTAGCGTTCCCCCCTACGAGCAGTACTTC	CASSQASSVPPYEQYF
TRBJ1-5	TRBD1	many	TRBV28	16	TGTGCCAGCAGACCGATACAGGGGGCTAGCAATCAGCCCCAGCATTTT	CASRPIQGASNQPQHF
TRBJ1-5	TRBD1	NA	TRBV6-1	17	TGTGCCAGCAGTGCCCCCGGGACAGGGGGAAGTAATCAGCCCCAGCATTTT	CASSAPGTGGSNQPQHF
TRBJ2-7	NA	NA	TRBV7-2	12	TGTGCCAGCAGCCCTCTGCCACGTTTCGTGTACTTC	CASSPLPRFVYF
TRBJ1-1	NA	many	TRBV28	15	TGTGCCAGCAGTCCAGGCGCAGGGTGGGTCACTGAAGCTTTCTTT	CASSPGAGWVTEAFF
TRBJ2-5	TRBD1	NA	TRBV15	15	TGTGCCACCAGCATCAGACAGGGGGAGTACGAGACCCAGTACTTC	CATSIRQGEYETQYF
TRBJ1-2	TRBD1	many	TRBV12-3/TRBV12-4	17	TGTGCCAGCAGTCCCCGCGGGTACAGGGGGTTAAACTATGGCTACACCTTC	CASSPRGYRGLNYGYTF
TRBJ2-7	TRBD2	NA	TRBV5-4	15	TGTGCCAGCAGCCCGGGGGGCGGGAGGAACTACGAGCAGTACTTC	CASSPGGGRNYEQYF
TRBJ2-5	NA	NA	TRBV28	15	TGTGCCAGCACACGTTGGGGGGGCGGCCAAGAGACCCAGTACTTC	CASTRWGGGQETQYF
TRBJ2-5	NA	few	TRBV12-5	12	TGTGCTAGTGGTGTTGCGCAAGAGACCCAGTACTTC	CASGVAQETQYF
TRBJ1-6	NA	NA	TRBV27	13	TGTGCCAGCAGTCTAGGGAATAATTCACCCCTCCACTTT	CASSLGNNSPLHF
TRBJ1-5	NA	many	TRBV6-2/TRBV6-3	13	TGTGCCAGCAGTTACATTAGCAATCAGCCCCAGCATTTT	CASSYISNQPQHF
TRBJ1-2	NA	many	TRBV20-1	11	TGCAGTGCTAGGACCGTCTATGGCTACACCTTC	CSARTVYGYTF
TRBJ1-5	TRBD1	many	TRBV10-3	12	TGTGCCATCAGTGAAGGGACAGGGGAGCAGCATTTT	CAISEGTGEQHF
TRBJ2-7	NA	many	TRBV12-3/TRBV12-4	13	TGTGCCAGCAGTTTGGGCACCGTCCCCGGGCAGTACTTC	CASSLGTVPGQYF
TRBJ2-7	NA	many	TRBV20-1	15	TGCAGTGCCCAAACGGGGGCAGCGGGACGGCACGAGCAGTACTTC	CSAQTGAAGRHEQYF
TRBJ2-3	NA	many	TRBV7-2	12	TGTGCCAGCAGCTTAGAAGGGAATAGTCAGTATTTT	CASSLEGNSQYF
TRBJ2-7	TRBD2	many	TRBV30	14	TGTGCCTGGTCCCCAGCGGGAGGGTCGTACGAGCAGTACTTC	CAWSPAGGSYEQYF
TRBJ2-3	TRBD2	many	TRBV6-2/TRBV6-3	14	TGTGCCAGCAGGCGACTAGCGGGAGTAGATACGCAGTATTTT	CASRRLAGVDTQYF
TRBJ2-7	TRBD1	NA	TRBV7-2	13	TGTGCCAGCAGCCGAAGGACAGGGATCGAGCAGTACTTC	CASSRRTGIEQYF
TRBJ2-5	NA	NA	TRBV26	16	TGTGCCAGCAGCCAAGACCCCGGGGGGGCCAGTGAGACCCAGTACTTC	CASSQDPGGASETQYF
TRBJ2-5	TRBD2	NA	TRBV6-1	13	TGTGCCAGCAGTGGAGGACTAGTGGGGGCCCAGTACTTC	CASSGGLVGAQYF
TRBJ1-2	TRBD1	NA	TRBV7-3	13	TGTGCCAGCAGCGGGGGACAGGGGACGGGCTACACCTTC	CASSGGQGTGYTF